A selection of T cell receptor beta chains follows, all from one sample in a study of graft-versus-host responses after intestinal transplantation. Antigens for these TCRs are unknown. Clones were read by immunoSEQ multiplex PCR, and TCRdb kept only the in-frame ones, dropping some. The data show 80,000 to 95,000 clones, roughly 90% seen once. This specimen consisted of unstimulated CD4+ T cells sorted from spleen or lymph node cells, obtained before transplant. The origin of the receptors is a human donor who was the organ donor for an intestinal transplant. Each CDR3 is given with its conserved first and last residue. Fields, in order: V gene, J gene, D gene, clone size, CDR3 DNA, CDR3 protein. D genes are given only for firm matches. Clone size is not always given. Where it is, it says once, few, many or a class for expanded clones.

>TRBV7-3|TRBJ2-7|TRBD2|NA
TGTGCCAGCGCGTCGCGGGGGGGCTACGAGCAGTACTTC
CASASRGGYEQYF
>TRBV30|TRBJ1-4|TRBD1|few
TGTGCCTGGGAACGGGACAGAAATGAAAAACTGTTTTTT
CAWERDRNEKLFF
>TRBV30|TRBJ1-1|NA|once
TGTGCCTGGAGTGGAAGACAGAACACTGAAGCTTTCTTT
CAWSGRQNTEAFF
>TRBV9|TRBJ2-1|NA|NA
TGTGCCAGCAGCTATCTGGGGGGACCAGGGTGGTACAATGAGCAGTTCTTC
CASSYLGGPGWYNEQFF
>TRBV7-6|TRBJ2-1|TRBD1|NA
TGTGCCAGCAGCTTGCTGCTGTCGACAGGGATCCCCAATGAGCAGTTCTTC
CASSLLLSTGIPNEQFF
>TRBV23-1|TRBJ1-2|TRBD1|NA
TGCGCCAGCAGTCAACGGACAGGGGGGAACTATGGCTACACCTTC
CASSQRTGGNYGYTF
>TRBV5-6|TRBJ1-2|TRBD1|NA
TGTGCCAGCAGCCCGCCAGGGGGCTATGGCTACACCTTC
CASSPPGGYGYTF
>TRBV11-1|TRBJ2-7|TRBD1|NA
TGTGCCAGCAGCCCAGGACAGGACGTGTACGAGCAGTACTTC
CASSPGQDVYEQYF
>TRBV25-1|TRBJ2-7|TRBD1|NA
TGTGCCAGCAGTGAGCCGGGACAGAGGATCCACGAGCAGTACTTC
CASSEPGQRIHEQYF
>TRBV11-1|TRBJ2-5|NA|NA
TGTGCCAGCAGCTTAGTAGGGGGGGCTCAAGAGACCCAGTACTTC
CASSLVGGAQETQYF
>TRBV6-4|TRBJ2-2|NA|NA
TGTGCCAGCAGCCAGGATAACACCGGGGAGCTGTTTTTT
CASSQDNTGELFF
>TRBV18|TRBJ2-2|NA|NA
TGTGCCAGCTCACCCCCGGGGTCGAACACCGGGGAGCTGTTTTTT
CASSPPGSNTGELFF
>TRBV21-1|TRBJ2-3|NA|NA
TGTGCCAGCGGGGGGCTAGCGGAGGTCACAGATACGCAGTATTTT
CASGGLAEVTDTQYF
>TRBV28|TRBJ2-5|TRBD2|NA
TGTGCCAGCAGTTTATTTGGGACTAGCGGAGAAGAGACCCAGTACTTC
CASSLFGTSGEETQYF
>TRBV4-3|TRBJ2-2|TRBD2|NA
TGCGCCAGCAGCCAAGACCTAGCGGGAAACACCGGGGAGCTGTTTTTT
CASSQDLAGNTGELFF
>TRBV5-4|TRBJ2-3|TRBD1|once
TGTGCCAGCAGCTTGGCCGGGACAGGGAAGGATACGCAGTATTTT
CASSLAGTGKDTQYF
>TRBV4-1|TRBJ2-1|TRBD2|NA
TGCGCCAGCAGCCACGCGCATAGCGGGGTCCTCTACAATGAGCAGTTCTTC
CASSHAHSGVLYNEQFF
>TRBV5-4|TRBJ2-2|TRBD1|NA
TGTGCCAGCAGCCGGCCGGGACAGGGAACCGGGGAGCTGTTTTTT
CASSRPGQGTGELFF
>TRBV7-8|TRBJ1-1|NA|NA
TGTGCCAGCAGCTTAGCGCGCCCAAACACTGAAGCTTTCTTT
CASSLARPNTEAFF
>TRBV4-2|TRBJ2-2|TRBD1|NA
TGTGCCAGCAGTCCACCGCCCAACAGGGGGTCGGGCGGGGAGCTGTTTTTT
CASSPPPNRGSGGELFF
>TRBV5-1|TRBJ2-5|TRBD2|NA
TGCGCCAGCAGCTCGGGTAGCGGGCAAGAGACCCAGTACTTC
CASSSGSGQETQYF